This paragraph reports one T cell receptor (beta chain). This CDR3 comprises 16 residues. Germline V gives CDR1 MNHEY, CDR2 SMNVEV (reference sequence). V was trimmed by 5 bases and J by 4 bases, leaving 17 bases between them. This sample is drawn from a study of blood T cell repertoires in COVID-19. The protocol was immunoSEQ multiplex PCR, while the TCRdb copy is restricted to in-frame clones and leaves out a portion. The sample records 60,000 to 70,000 clones, approximately 86% being singletons. This receptor was taken from a woman of 80 years or more with active COVID-19. The sequencing sample was made of peripheral blood. The chain uses TRBV27 and TRBJ1-4; D is unresolved. DNA of the CDR3: TGTGCCAGCAGTCCCCGCTCACTAGGGTTTAATGAAAAACTGTTTTTT. Translation: CASSPRSLGFNEKLFF. Using reference TRBV27 and TRBJ1-4 for the parts outside the CDR3, the full variable domain is EAQVTQNPRYLITVTGKKLTVTCSQNMNHEYMSWYRQDPGLGLRQIYYSMNVEVTDKGDVPEGYKVSRKEKRNFPLILESPSPNQTSLYFCASSPRSLGFNEKLFFGSGTQLSVL.